These 27 T cell receptor beta chains came from one sample sequenced in a study of tissue T cells after allogeneic stem cell transplantation. Time point indicated: mouse harvest day 14 after allogeneic transplant. Mouse grafts combined 10^7 T-cell-depleted bone marrow cells with 10^6 splenic CD5+ T cells. Method: immunoSEQ multiplex PCR; TCRdb's copy keeps in-frame clones and lacks some. The sample carries 3,000 or so clones, 45% recorded once. Specimen: lymph node tissue. Every receptor here comes from a female BALB/c mouse given C57BL/6 T cells with graft-versus-host disease after an allogeneic hematopoietic cell transplant.

This clone was seen a handful of times. Any gene name here is a mouse gene name. The read gets to within 1 residue of the CDR3 end, and the germline J gene fills in the rest. The chain uses TRBV26 and TRBJ1-4, with D perhaps TRBD1 (5 bases). The germline V gene encodes CDR1 KGHPV and CDR2 FQNQEV (reference sequence). The CDR3 has 14 amino acids. The ends were cut back, 2 bases at V and 2 bases at J, with 6 bases in the middle. Incomplete CDR3 DNA: TGTGCCAGCAGTCTGGGGGGGTCCAACGAAAGATTATTT. The encoded protein is CASSLGGSNERLF. The whole CDR3 sequence reads CASSLGGSNERLFF.

Concerning this clone: The gene symbols are mouse symbols. The CDR3 end lies 1 residue beyond the end of the read and is filled in from the germline J gene. The V and J genes are TRBV26 and TRBJ1-1, with TRBD1 identical over 7 bases. There are 14 residues in the CDR3. Unmatched junction bases numbered 0, after V lost 1 base and J lost 1 base. Per the germline V gene, CDR1 is KGHPV and CDR2 is FQNQEV (reference sequence). The covered CDR3 bases are TGTGCCAGCAGTCTGTACAGGGGAAACACAGAAGTCTTC. Translating gives CASSLYRGNTEVF. The full CDR3 sequence reads CASSLYRGNTEVFF.

With respect to this clone: The gene names given are mouse names. The CDR3 goes on 1 residue after the read ends, and that part is filled in from the germline J gene. The chain carries TRBV23 and TRBJ2-1; the table's D call, TRBD2, has no DNA check behind it. Germline-derived CDR1 and CDR2 are KGHTA and FQNQQP. The CDR3 totals 14 residues. Here the CDR3 reads CSSSRLGDYAEQFF. The CDR3 DNA, read in part, is TGCTCCAGCAGTCGTCTGGGGGACTATGCTGAGCAGTTC. Complete variable domain (other parts from reference TRBV23 and TRBJ2-1): DAAVTQKPRYLIKMKGQEAEMKCIPEKGHTAVFWYQQKQSKELKFLIYFQNQQPLDQIDMVKERFSAVCPSSSLCSLGIRTCEAEDSALYLCSSSRLGDYAEQFFGPGTRLTVL.

A few counts support this clone. Each gene name is a mouse one. The read terminates 1 residue before the CDR3 end, so the remaining end is supplied by the germline J gene. The chain has TRBV26 and TRBJ1-3; 7 bases fit TRBD1. J lost 0 bases, V lost 2 bases, and 7 bases had no gene match. The CDR3 sequence is 17 residues long. CDR1 is KGHPV, CDR2 FQNQEV, per germline (reference sequence). The DNA read from the CDR3 is TGTGCCAGCAGTCTGCCGGGACAGTTTAATTCTGGAAATACGCTCTAT. It encodes CASSLPGQFNSGNTLY. The whole CDR3 sequence is CASSLPGQFNSGNTLYF.

This clone was picked up one time. Germline and genes: mouse. The DNA ends 1 residue before the CDR3 does, and the rest of the CDR3 is filled in from the germline J gene. This chain connects TRBV24 to TRBJ1-6; D is possibly TRBD1 (6 bases). TRBJ1-6 is assigned to the ORF class and has an uncertain function. CDR3 size: 13 residues. V was shortened by 6 bases and J by 5 bases, with 8 bases between the two germline ends. CDR1 is KGHTA and CDR2 is FRNEEI in the germline V gene. The DNA read from the CDR3 is TGTGCCAGCAGAAACAGGGATAATTCGCCCCTCTAC. It codes for CASRNRDNSPLY. The whole CDR3 protein reads CASRNRDNSPLYF.

By share, this clone counts as medium-sized (0.01 to 0.1%). Gene names denote mouse genes. With the read ending 1 residue before the CDR3 end, the germline J gene is used to fill in that end. This sequence joins TRBV4 and TRBJ2-5; 9 bases are shared with TRBD2. The J segment lost 0 bases and the V segment lost 6 bases, leaving 4 bases of the junction unmatched. The germline V gene encodes CDR1 LGHDT and CDR2 YNNKQL (reference sequence). This CDR3 is built from 15 residues. The CDR3 loop reads CASRRDWANQDTQYF. Incomplete CDR3 DNA: TGTGCCAGCAGAAGGGACTGGGCTAACCAAGACACCCAGTAC.

In its sample, this clone ranks as large. The gene names given are mouse names. The CDR3 end lies 1 residue beyond the end of the read and is filled in from the germline J gene. The V call is TRBV3, the J call TRBJ2-1, with a possible D match to TRBD2 (6 bases). CDR3 size: 15 residues. V was trimmed by 2 bases and J by 7 bases, leaving 15 bases between them. Germline CDR1 SNHLY, CDR2 FYNGKV (reference sequence). The CDR3: CASSLSSGGGAEQFF. The CDR3 bases that were read are TGTGCCAGCAGCTTAAGTTCGGGGGGTGGGGCTGAGCAGTTC.

Points on this clone: Gene names follow the mouse nomenclature. The read is 1 residue too short to cover the CDR3 end, so that end is filled in from the germline J gene. The genes are TRBV13-2 and TRBJ1-4, with 8 nucleotides matching TRBD1. The CDR3 length is 14 residues. V was clipped by 1 base and J by 6 bases; unmatched bases: 2. CDR1 NNHNN and CDR2 SYGAGS come from the germline V gene (reference sequence). The CDR3 loop reads CASGDPGGDERLFF. The DNA read from the CDR3 is TGTGCCAGCGGTGATCCAGGGGGCGACGAAAGATTATTT.

For this clone: Gene names are mouse gene names. The CDR3 end falls 1 residue outside the read, so it is completed with the germline J gene. The rearrangement joins TRBV14 to TRBJ2-5, with 7 bases matching TRBD1. V dropped 2 bases and J dropped 6; count of bases not matched to a gene: 3. The V gene's germline CDR1 is SGHDT and CDR2 FRDEAV. The CDR3 spans 13 residues. The covered CDR3 bases are TGTGCCAGCAGTTTTCACAGGGGTGACACCCAGTAC. The encoded protein is CASSFHRGDTQY. Given in full, the CDR3 is CASSFHRGDTQYF.

Comments on this clone: The genes and germline here are from mouse. The read terminates 1 residue before the CDR3 end, so the remaining end is supplied by the germline J gene. The chain uses TRBV3 and TRBJ1-3; D ambiguous. CDR1 SNHLY and CDR2 FYNGKV come from the germline V gene (reference sequence). The CDR3 is made up of 14 amino acids. With 3 bases removed from V and 2 bases from J, the gap between germline ends came to 8 bases. This CDR3 is CASSLTRAGNTLYF. The CDR3 DNA, read in part, is TGTGCCAGCAGCTTGACACGGGCTGGAAATACGCTCTAT.

With respect to this clone: Germline and genes: mouse. The read ends 1 residue before the CDR3 terminus; that terminus is restored from the germline J gene. This chain joins TRBV16 and TRBJ1-1; D uncertain. CDR1 and CDR2 (germline): SGHSA, FRNQAP. This CDR3 has 15 residues. Trimming left V 0 bases short and J 0 bases short, with 8 bases between. The CDR3 DNA, read in part, is TGTGCAAGCAGCTTAGATCGCAGATCAAACACAGAAGTCTTC. Residues: CASSLDRRSNTEVF. The entire CDR3 is CASSLDRRSNTEVFF. Supplemented by reference TRBV16 and TRBJ1-1, the full variable domain reads NAGVIQTPRHKVTGKGQEATLWCEPISGHSAVFWYRQTIVQGLEFLTYFRNQAPIDDSGMPKERFSAQMPNQSHSTLKIQSTQPQDSAVYLCASSLDRRSNTEVFFGKGTRLTVV.

Details on this clone: Here the gene names and germline are mouse. The sequenced fragment ends 1 residue before the CDR3 boundary, so the rest is inferred from the germline J gene. The chain couples TRBV12-2 to TRBJ2-5, with D perhaps matching TRBD1 (6 bases). The length of the CDR3 is 13 residues. Germline loops: CDR1 SGHLS, CDR2 HYDKME. V was pared by 6 bases and J by 0 bases, with 9 bases between. CDR3: CASRGTNQDTQYF. The sequenced CDR3 bases are TGTGCCAGCCGAGGGACAAACCAAGACACCCAGTAC.

A note on this clone: Gene and germline names: mouse. Read coverage stops 1 residue before the CDR3 terminus; the germline J gene supplies the remainder. The chain joins TRBV29 to TRBJ1-1; D gene unclear. The CDR3 extends over 12 amino acids. Germline values: CDR1 MSHET, CDR2 SYDVDS. V shed 3 bases and J shed 1 base, with 3 bases lying between them. The CDR3 bases that were read are TGTGCTAGCAGTTTTGTAAACACAGAAGTCTTC. This codes for CASSFVNTEVF. The whole CDR3 is CASSFVNTEVFF.

On this clone itself: Genes here carry mouse names. The CDR3 end is not reached by the read, which stops 1 residue before it; the germline J gene fills it in. The sample has other DNA sequences that encode this CDR3 too. The genes are TRBV26 and TRBJ2-4; D remains unclear. Germline V gene lookup returns CDR1 KGHPV and CDR2 FQNQEV (reference sequence). CDR3 length equals 13 residues. Trimming removed 2 bases from V and 0 bases from J, with 3 bases in between. The CDR3 bases that were read are TGTGCCAGCAGTCTGCAGAGTCAAAACACCTTGTAC. Protein: CASSLQSQNTLY. The entire CDR3 reads CASSLQSQNTLYF.

Turning to this clone: Germline and genes here are mouse. The read comes to an end 1 residue before the CDR3 does, leaving the germline J gene to fill in the end. The chain has TRBV12-2 and TRBJ2-4; TRBD1 might be the D (6 bases). The CDR3 is made up of 12 amino acids. Germline assignment: CDR1 SGHLS and CDR2 HYDKME. The germline V and J ends were trimmed by 5 bases and 4 bases, with 9 bases remaining between them. The DNA read from the CDR3 is TGTGCCAGCTTGGGACAAGAAAACACCTTGTAC. Its translation: CASLGQENTLY. The whole CDR3 is CASLGQENTLYF.

Only one count was recorded for this clone. Mouse gene names and germline throughout. The read ends 1 residue early relative to the CDR3; the germline J gene fills the gap. The V and J genes are TRBV16 and TRBJ2-4; 7 bases match TRBD1. With V trimmed by 3 bases and J by 4 bases, 1 base remained unmatched. The germline V gene encodes CDR1 SGHSA and CDR2 FRNQAP. This CDR3 has 13 amino acids. CDR3 in amino acids: CASSFGTENTLYF. The part of the CDR3 DNA that was read is TGTGCAAGCAGCTTTGGGACAGAAAACACCTTGTAC.

About this clone: Gene names are the mouse ones. Read sequence stops 1 residue before the CDR3 end, and the germline J gene provides the missing end. The chain combines TRBV12-2 with TRBJ2-3; tentatively, D is TRBD2 (7 bases). CDR3 size: 15 residues. V dropped 4 bases and J dropped 3 bases, with 16 bases sitting between them. The germline gives CDR1 SGHLS, CDR2 HYDKME. The CDR3 loop reads CASSPGGRWAETLYF. CDR3 DNA (partial): TGTGCCAGCTCGCCCGGGGGGCGCTGGGCAGAAACGCTGTAT.

Concerning this clone: Mouse names are used for the genes. The missing CDR3 end, 1 residue past where the read stops, is filled in from the germline J gene. The V and J genes are TRBV15 and TRBJ1-1, with D perhaps matching TRBD1 (5 bases). Germline CDR1 SGHND, CDR2 FRSKSL. Trimming took off 2 bases at V and 11 bases at J, with 15 bases between the two ends. This CDR3 is built from 13 residues. CDR3 sequence reads: CASSLLGEGRVFF. Partial CDR3 DNA: TGTGCCAGCAGTTTACTGGGGGAGGGGAGGGTCTTC.

Concerning this clone: Each gene name is a mouse one. The read falls 1 residue short of the CDR3 end, and the missing part is taken from the germline J gene. The rearrangement joins TRBV26 to TRBJ1-1, with a possible D match to TRBD1 (5 bases). Germline V gene sequence: CDR1 KGHPV, CDR2 FQNQEV (reference sequence). The CDR3 runs to 14 residues. V was cut by 2 bases and J by 0 bases, with 7 bases left in between. The CDR3 bases that were read are TGTGCCAGCAGTCTGGGCAGGGCAAACACAGAAGTCTTC. This gives the protein CASSLGRANTEVF. The CDR3, in full, reads CASSLGRANTEVFF.

Details on this clone: All gene names here are mouse names. The CDR3 end is not reached by the read, which stops 1 residue before it; the germline J gene fills it in. V and J are TRBV15 and TRBJ2-5; 9 bases agree with TRBD2. J lost 0 bases, V lost 5 bases, and 3 bases had no gene match. This CDR3 is built from 15 residues. The germline CDR1 and CDR2 sequences are SGHND and FRSKSL. CDR3 bases read: TGTGCCAGCAGTCCTGGGGGGGTTAACCAAGACACCCAGTAC. It encodes CASSPGGVNQDTQY. The entire CDR3 sequence reads CASSPGGVNQDTQYF.

This clone is categorized as medium-sized. Germline and genes here are mouse. The read terminates 1 residue ahead of where the CDR3 ends, so the germline J gene completes it. The chain is built from TRBV14 and TRBJ1-5; D is undetermined. Germline V gene sequence: CDR1 SGHDT, CDR2 FRDEAV. The V gene lost 5 bases and the J gene lost 0 bases, with 3 bases spanning the gap. CDR3 size: 12 residues. CDR3 region: CASSSNNQAPLF. The sequenced CDR3 bases are TGTGCCAGCAGCAGTAACAACCAGGCTCCGCTT. Using reference TRBV14 and TRBJ1-5 for the parts outside the CDR3, the full variable domain is EAGVTQSPRYAVLQEGQAVSFWCDPISGHDTLYWYQQPRDQGPQLLVYFRDEAVIDNSQLPSDRFSAVRPKGTNSTLKIQSAKQGDTATYLCASSSNNQAPLFGEGTRLSVL.

Comments on this clone: The germline and genes are mouse ones. Read sequence stops 1 residue before the CDR3 end, and the germline J gene provides the missing end. V gene TRBV3 combines with J gene TRBJ1-2, with TRBD1 as a possible D gene (6 bases). V lost 5 bases and J lost 0, with 10 bases in between. CDR1 is SNHLY and CDR2 is FYNGKV in the germline V gene (reference sequence). This CDR3 is 14 amino acids long. The CDR3 sequence is CASSGTPANSDYTF. The sequenced CDR3 bases are TGTGCCAGCAGCGGGACACCTGCAAACTCCGACTACACC.

Note on this clone: Mouse gene names and germline throughout. The read falls 1 residue short of the CDR3 end, and the missing part is taken from the germline J gene. V and J are TRBV23 and TRBJ1-1; the table's D call TRBD1 went unverified against the DNA. Per the germline V gene, CDR1 is KGHTA and CDR2 is FQNQQP. CDR3 size: 14 residues. The CDR3 bases that were read are TGCTCCAGCAGTCCCCGGGACAGGGACACAGAAGTCTTC. As protein: CSSSPRDRDTEVF. The CDR3, in full, reads CSSSPRDRDTEVFF.

With regard to this clone: Gene names are mouse gene names. The sequenced fragment ends 1 residue before the CDR3 boundary, so the rest is inferred from the germline J gene. The rearrangement links TRBV13-1 to TRBJ1-2; maybe TRBD1 (5 bases). The CDR3 loop spans 12 amino acids. CDR1 is NSHNY, CDR2 SYGAGN, per germline. V was trimmed by 0 bases and J by 6 bases, leaving 6 bases between them. The sequenced CDR3 bases are TGTGCCAGCAGTGATGCAGGGCCCGACTACACC. This gives the protein CASSDAGPDYT. The whole CDR3 is CASSDAGPDYTF.

By share of the sample, this clone is medium-sized. Gene names are mouse gene names. From the germline J gene comes the end of the CDR3, since the read stops 1 residue before it. The chain joins TRBV20 to TRBJ2-5, with a tentative D call TRBD1 (5 bases). V gave up 3 bases and J gave up 6 bases, with 13 bases separating them. Germline V gene data show CDR1 as GFQATS and CDR2 as STVNSAI. This CDR3 has 13 residues. The CDR3: CGASPQEEDTQYF. Incomplete CDR3 DNA: TGTGGTGCTAGTCCACAGGAGGAGGACACCCAGTAC.

On this clone itself: The genes are named according to mouse. The read comes to an end 1 residue before the CDR3 does, leaving the germline J gene to fill in the end. The V gene is TRBV13-3, the J gene TRBJ2-1; TRBD2 aligns across 10 bases. This CDR3 is built from 16 residues. Germline V gives CDR1 NNHDY, CDR2 SYVADS. The J segment lost 0 bases and the V segment lost 2 bases, leaving 2 bases of the junction unmatched. The sequenced CDR3 bases are TGTGCCAGCAGTGAGGGACTGGGGAATAACTATGCTGAGCAGTTC. This sequence encodes CASSEGLGNNYAEQF. The entire CDR3 is CASSEGLGNNYAEQFF.

Only a few counts were recorded for this clone. Gene labels here are mouse ones. From the germline J gene comes the end of the CDR3, since the read stops 1 residue before it. The chain couples TRBV26 to TRBJ1-2; D is uncertain. The germline V gene encodes CDR1 KGHPV and CDR2 FQNQEV (reference sequence). This CDR3 comprises 14 residues. Trimming stripped 0 bases from V and 3 bases from J, with 8 bases between. The part of the CDR3 DNA that was read is TGTGCCAGCAGTCTGTCTCAGAGCCACTCCGACTACACC. It translates to CASSLSQSHSDYT. The whole CDR3 reads CASSLSQSHSDYTF.